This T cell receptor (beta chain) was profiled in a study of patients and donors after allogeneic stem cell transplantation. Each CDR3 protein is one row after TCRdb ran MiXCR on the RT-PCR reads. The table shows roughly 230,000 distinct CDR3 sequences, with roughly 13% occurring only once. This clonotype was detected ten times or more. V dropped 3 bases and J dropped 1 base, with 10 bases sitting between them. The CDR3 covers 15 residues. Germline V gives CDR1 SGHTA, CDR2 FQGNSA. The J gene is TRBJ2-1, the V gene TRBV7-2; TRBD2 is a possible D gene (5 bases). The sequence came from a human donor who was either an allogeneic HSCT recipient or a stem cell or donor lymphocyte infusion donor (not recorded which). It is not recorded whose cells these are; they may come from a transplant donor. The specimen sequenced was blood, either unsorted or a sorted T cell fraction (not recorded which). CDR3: CASSLDSTSYNEQFF. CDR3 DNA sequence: TGTGCCAGCAGCTTGGACTCTACGTCCTACAATGAGCAGTTCTTC.